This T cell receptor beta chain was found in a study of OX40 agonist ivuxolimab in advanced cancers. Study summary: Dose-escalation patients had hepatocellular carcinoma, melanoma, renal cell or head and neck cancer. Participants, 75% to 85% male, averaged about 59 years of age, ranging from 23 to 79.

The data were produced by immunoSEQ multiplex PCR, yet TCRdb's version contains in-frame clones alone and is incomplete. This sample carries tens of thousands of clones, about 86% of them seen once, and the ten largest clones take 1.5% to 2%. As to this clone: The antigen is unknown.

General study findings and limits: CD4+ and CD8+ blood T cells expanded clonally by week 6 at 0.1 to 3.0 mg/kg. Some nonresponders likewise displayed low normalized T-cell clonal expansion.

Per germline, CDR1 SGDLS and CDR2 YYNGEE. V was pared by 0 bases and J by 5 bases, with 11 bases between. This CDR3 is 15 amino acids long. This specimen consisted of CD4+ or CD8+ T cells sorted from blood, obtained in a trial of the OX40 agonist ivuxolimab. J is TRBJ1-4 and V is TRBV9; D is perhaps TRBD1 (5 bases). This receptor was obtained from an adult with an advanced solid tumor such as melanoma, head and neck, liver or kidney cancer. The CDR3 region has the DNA TGTGCCAGCAGCGTAGGGGGCAGCTTGAATGAAAAACTGTTTTTT. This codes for CASSVGGSLNEKLFF.